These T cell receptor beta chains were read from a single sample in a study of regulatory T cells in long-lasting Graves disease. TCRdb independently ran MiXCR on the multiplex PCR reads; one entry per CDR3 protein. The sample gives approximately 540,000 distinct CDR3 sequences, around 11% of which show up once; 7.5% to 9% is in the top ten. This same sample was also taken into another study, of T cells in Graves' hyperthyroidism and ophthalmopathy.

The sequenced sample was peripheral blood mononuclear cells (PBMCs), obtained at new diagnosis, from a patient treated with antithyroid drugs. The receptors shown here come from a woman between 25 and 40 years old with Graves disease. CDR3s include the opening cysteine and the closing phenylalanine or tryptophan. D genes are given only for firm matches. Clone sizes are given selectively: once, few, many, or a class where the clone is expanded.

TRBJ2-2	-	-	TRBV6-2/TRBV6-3	TGTGCCAGCACCGACTCAAGGAACACCGGGGAGCTGTTTTTT	CASTDSRNTGELFF
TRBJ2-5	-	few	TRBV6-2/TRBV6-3	TGTGCCAGCAGCCAAGATGGAGCGGGAGCAGGGGGGACCCAGTACTTC	CASSQDGAGAGGTQYF
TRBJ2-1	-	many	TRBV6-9	TGTGCCAGCAGTTATCAAGAAGGGAATGAGCAGTTCTTC	CASSYQEGNEQFF
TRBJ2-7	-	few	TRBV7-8	TGTGCCAGCAGCTTAGGGAAAAACTCCTACGAGCAGTACTTC	CASSLGKNSYEQYF
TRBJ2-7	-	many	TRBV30	TGTGCCTGGAGTAAGCAGGGAGGCTACGAGCAGTACTTC	CAWSKQGGYEQYF
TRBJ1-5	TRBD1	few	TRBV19	TGTGCCAGTAGTAGGACAGGGCTATATAGCAATCAGCCCCAGCATTTT	CASSRTGLYSNQPQHF
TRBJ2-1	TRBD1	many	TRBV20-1	TGCAGTGCGCCCAACAGGGGCTTAGAGGATGAGCAGTTCTTC	CSAPNRGLEDEQFF
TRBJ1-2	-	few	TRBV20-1	TGCAGTGCTAGAGATTGGGACTACAGGGTAGACAACGGGCTAACCTTC	CSARDWDYRVDNGLTF
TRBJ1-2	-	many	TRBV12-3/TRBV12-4	TGTGCCAGCAGCCCCTGGCAGGGGAACTATGGCTACACCTTC	CASSPWQGNYGYTF
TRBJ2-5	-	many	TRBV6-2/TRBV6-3	TGTGCCAGCAGTTACCTCAACGAGATGGAGACCCAGTACTTC	CASSYLNEMETQYF
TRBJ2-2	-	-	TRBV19	TGTGCCAGTATGATGGAGAGGTTTTTTCCCGGGGAGCTGTTTTTT	CASMMERFFPGELFF
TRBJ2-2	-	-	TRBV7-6	TGTGCCAGCAGCTTAGCCACCGGACCGAACACCGGGGAGCTGTTTTTT	CASSLATGPNTGELFF
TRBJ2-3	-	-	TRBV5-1	TGCGCCAGCAGCTTGGCACCACCTGGCACAGATACGCAGTATTTT	CASSLAPPGTDTQYF
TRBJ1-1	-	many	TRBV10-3	TGTGCCATCTCCGAACTAGGGCGAGAGGCTTTCTTT	CAISELGREAFF
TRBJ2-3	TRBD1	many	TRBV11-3	TGTGCCAGCAGCTTAGGCCAGGGACAGGCGAGCACAGATACGCAGTATTTT	CASSLGQGQASTDTQYF
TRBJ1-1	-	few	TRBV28	TGTGCCAGCAGTTTATCAGCGGCGGGGGACACTGAAGCTTTCTTT	CASSLSAAGDTEAFF
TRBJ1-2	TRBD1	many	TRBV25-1	TGTGCCAGCAGTGGACAGGGCGCCGATGGCTACACCTTC	CASSGQGADGYTF
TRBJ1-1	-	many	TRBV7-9	TGTGCCAGCAGCTTACAGGGGAACACTGAAGCTTTCTTT	CASSLQGNTEAFF
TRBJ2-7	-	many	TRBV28	TGTGCCAGCGGGGAGATATCCCCCCGCGAGCAGTACTTC	CASGEISPREQYF
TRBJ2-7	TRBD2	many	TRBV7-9	TGTGCCAGCAGCTTAAACTGGGAGGGAGACTACGAGCAGTACTTC	CASSLNWEGDYEQYF
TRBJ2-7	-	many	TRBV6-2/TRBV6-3	TGTGCCAGCAGTCCTTCCGGGAAGGGCGAGCAGTACTTC	CASSPSGKGEQYF
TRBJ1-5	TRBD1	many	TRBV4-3	TGCGCCAGCAGCCAAACCTTACGGGACAGCCCTCAGCCCCAGCATTTT	CASSQTLRDSPQPQHF
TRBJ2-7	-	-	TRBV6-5	TGTGCCAGCAGTTGGGGCGGACCCTACGAGCAGTACTTC	CASSWGGPYEQYF
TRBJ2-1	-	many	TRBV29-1	TGCAGCGTTGCCCACAGCTCCTACAATGAGCAGTTCTTC	CSVAHSSYNEQFF
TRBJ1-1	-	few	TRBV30	TGTGCCTGGAACAGCGAAGGGAACACTGAAGCTTTCTTT	CAWNSEGNTEAFF
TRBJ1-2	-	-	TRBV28	TGTGCCAGCAGTTTACGACAGCGGGGCTACACCTTC	CASSLRQRGYTF
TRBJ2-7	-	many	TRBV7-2	TGTGCCAGCAGCTTTTCTCCGGGATCGGGCGAGCAGTACTTC	CASSFSPGSGEQYF
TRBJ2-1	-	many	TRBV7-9	TGTGCCAGCAGCCCTCCAGGGTTCTCCTACAATGAGCAGTTCTTC	CASSPPGFSYNEQFF
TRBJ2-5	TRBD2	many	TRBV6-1	TGTGCCAGCAGCCCCGCGGGAGTCAAGACCCAGTACTTC	CASSPAGVKTQYF
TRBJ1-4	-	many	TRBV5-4	TGTGCCAGCAGCCCAAGGGACCGGCCGGAAAAACTGTTTTTT	CASSPRDRPEKLFF
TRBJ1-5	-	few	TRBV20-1	TGCAGTGCTGGGTTAAACCGACAGTCCCCCCAGCATTTT	CSAGLNRQSPQHF
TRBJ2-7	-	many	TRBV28	TGTGCCAGCGCTATCGTGACCACCGGTACCTACGAGCAGTACTTC	CASAIVTTGTYEQYF
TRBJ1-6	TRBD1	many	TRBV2	TGTGCCTGTAACCCCAGGACAGGGGTCAATTCACCCCTCCACTTT	CACNPRTGVNSPLHF
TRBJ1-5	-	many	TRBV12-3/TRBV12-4	TGTGCCAGCGCCACCGGCAGGGGAGGCAATCAGCCCCAGCATTTT	CASATGRGGNQPQHF
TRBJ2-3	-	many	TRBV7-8	TGTGCCAGCAGCTTAGCGACAGCCACAGATACGCAGTATTTT	CASSLATATDTQYF
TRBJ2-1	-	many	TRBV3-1	TGTGCCAGCAGCCAAGAAATCGCCCTACCCAACTACAATGAGCAGTTCTTC	CASSQEIALPNYNEQFF
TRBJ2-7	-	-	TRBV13	TGTGCCAGCAGCCCCCGGGACCGGCCTAGGGACGAGCAGTACTTC	CASSPRDRPRDEQYF
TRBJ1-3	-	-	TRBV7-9	TGTGCCAGCAGCTTACGTTCCGCGCCATCCGGAAACACCATATATTTT	CASSLRSAPSGNTIYF
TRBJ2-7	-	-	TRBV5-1	TGCGCCAGCAGCTTGGCTCTCGGTGGCAGTTGCTACGATCAGTACTTC	CASSLALGGSCYDQYF
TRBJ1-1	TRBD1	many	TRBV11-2	TGTGCCAGCAGCTTCGTACAGGGGTTGGGTGAAGCTTTCTTT	CASSFVQGLGEAFF
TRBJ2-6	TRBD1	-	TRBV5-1	TGCGCCAGCAGCTCTCATCAAACGGGACAGGGTTACGTCCTGACTTTC	CASSSHQTGQGYVLTF
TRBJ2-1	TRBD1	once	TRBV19	TGTGCCAGTAGTGACGACGGGACAGGGGGGACCAATGAGCAGTTCTTC	CASSDDGTGGTNEQFF
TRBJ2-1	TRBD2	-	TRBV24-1	TGTGCCACCAGTGATCCGTTGCGGGCTCGCGGGAGAAATGAGCAGTTCTTC	CATSDPLRARGRNEQFF
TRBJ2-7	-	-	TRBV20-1	TGCAGTGCCCCCCTTGAGTCGGGGATAGACCACGAGCAGTACTTC	CSAPLESGIDHEQYF
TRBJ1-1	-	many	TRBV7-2	TGTGCCAGCAGCCTCGACAGGCGGCAAGCTTTCTTT	CASSLDRRQAFF
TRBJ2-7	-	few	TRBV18	TGTGCCAGCTCACCCCGGACGAACGAGCAGTACTTC	CASSPRTNEQYF
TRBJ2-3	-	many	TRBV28	TGTGCCAGCAGTTCCTTCCAAGTTACTAGGGGCACAGATACGCAGTATTTT	CASSSFQVTRGTDTQYF